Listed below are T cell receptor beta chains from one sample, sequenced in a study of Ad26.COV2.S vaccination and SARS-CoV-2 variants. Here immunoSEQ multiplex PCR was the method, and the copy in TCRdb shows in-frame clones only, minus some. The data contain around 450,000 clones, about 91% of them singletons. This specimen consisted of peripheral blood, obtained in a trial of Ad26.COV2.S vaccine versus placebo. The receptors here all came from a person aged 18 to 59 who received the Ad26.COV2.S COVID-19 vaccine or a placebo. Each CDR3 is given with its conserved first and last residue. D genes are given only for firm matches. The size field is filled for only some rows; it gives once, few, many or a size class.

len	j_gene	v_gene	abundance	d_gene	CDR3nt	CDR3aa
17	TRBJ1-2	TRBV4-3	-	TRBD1	TGCGCCAGCAGCCAAGAGGGTGATGACAGGGGGAGGTATGGCTACACCTTC	CASSQEGDDRGRYGYTF
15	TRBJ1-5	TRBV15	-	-	TGTGCCACCAGCAGAGAGGAGACAGACAATCAGCCCCAGCATTTT	CATSREETDNQPQHF
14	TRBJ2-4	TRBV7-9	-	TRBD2	TGTGCCAGCAGCTTTGGGCCTAGCGGGGCGATTCAGTACTTC	CASSFGPSGAIQYF
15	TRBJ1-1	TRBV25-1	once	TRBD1	TGTGCCAGCAGTGATAGGACAGGAGTGAACACTGAAGCTTTCTTT	CASSDRTGVNTEAFF
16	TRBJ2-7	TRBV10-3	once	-	TGTGCCATCAGTGAGTCGAAGCGGAGGGTGGCTAACGAGCAGTACTTC	CAISESKRRVANEQYF
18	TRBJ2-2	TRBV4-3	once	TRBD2	TGCGCCAGCAGCTACCGGACTAGCGGGAGTGGGAACACCGGGGAGCTGTTTTTT	CASSYRTSGSGNTGELFF
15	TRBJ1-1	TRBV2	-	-	TGTGCCAGCAGCCTCTGGGCGGGAATGAACACTGAAGCTTTCTTT	CASSLWAGMNTEAFF
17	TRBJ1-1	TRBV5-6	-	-	TGTGCCAGCAGCCGTCCTGGGTGGTATCAGGTGAACACTGAAGCTTTCTTT	CASSRPGWYQVNTEAFF
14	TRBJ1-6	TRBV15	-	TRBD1	TGTGCCACCAGCCCTACAGGGGTGGCTTCACCCCTCCACTTT	CATSPTGVASPLHF
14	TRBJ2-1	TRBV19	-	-	TGTGCCAGTAGTATAGGTAGCTCCTACAATGAGCAGTTCTTC	CASSIGSSYNEQFF
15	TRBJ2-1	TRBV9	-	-	TGTGCCAGCAGCGTAGTCCCGGGACGGAGAAATGAGCAGTTCTTC	CASSVVPGRRNEQFF
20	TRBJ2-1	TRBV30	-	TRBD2	TGTGCCTGGAGTTCAAGGAGGCTAGCGGGAGTTCCTCGGTCCTACAATGAGCAGTTCTTC	CAWSSRRLAGVPRSYNEQFF
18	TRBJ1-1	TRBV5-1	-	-	TGCGCCAGCAGCTTGGGAATTGGCAGGGGCATTTTCGACACTGAAGCTTTCTTT	CASSLGIGRGIFDTEAFF
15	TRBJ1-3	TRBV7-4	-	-	TGTGCCAGCAGCCCCCAACCCCGCTCTGGAAACACCATATATTTT	CASSPQPRSGNTIYF
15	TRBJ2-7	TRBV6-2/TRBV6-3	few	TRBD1	TGTGCCAGCAGTTCGGACAGGGCACTACCTCGGGAGCAGTACTTC	CASSSDRALPREQYF
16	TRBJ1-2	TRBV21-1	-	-	TGTGCCAGCAGCAAAGTTTTATGGGTAGATAGCTATGGCTACACCTTC	CASSKVLWVDSYGYTF
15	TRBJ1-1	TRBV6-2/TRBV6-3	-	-	TGTGCCAGCAGTTACGGGGGACGGTGGGCATTTGAAGCTTTCTTT	CASSYGGRWAFEAFF
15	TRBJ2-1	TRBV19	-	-	TGTGCCAGTAGTAGCCTTCGCGGTCCTGGGGATGAGCAGTTCTTC	CASSSLRGPGDEQFF
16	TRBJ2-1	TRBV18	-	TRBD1	TGTGCCAGCTCAAGGAGACAGGGTTCCTCCTACAATGAGCAGTTCTTC	CASSRRQGSSYNEQFF
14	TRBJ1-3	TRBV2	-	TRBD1	TGTGCCAGCACGGGACAGCTCTCTGGAAACACCATATATTTT	CASTGQLSGNTIYF
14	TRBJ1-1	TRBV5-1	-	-	TGCGCCAGCAGCTTGGAATCGGGTGCAACTGAAGCTTTCTTT	CASSLESGATEAFF
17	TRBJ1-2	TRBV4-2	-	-	TGTGCCAGCAGCCAAGATCCCTCGGGGTCCGCACGTTATGGCTACACCTTC	CASSQDPSGSARYGYTF
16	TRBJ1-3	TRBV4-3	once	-	TGCGCCAGCAGCCAAGAAGCCCCCTTCTCTGGAAACACCATATATTTT	CASSQEAPFSGNTIYF
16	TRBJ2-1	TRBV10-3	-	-	TGTGCCATCAGTGTTTCAGTCTTCACACCCTACAATGAGCAGTTCTTC	CAISVSVFTPYNEQFF
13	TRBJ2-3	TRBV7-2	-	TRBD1	TGTGCCAGCAGCCCAAGACAGGGGGCCACGCAGTATTTT	CASSPRQGATQYF
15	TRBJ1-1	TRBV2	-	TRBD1	TGTGCCAGCAGTAAAGGACAGGGCGAAGGTACTGAAGCTTTCTTT	CASSKGQGEGTEAFF
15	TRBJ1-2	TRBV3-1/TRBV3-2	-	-	TGTGCCAGCAGCCAAGAGATCAGGGCCAACTATGGCTACACCTTC	CASSQEIRANYGYTF
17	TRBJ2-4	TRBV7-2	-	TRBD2	TGTGCCAGCAGCTTAGAGCCTATGGGGGGGGCCAAAAACATTCAGTACTTC	CASSLEPMGGAKNIQYF
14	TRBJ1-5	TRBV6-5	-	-	TGTGCCAGCAGTTACCGGCAGTTCCATCAGCCCCAGCATTTT	CASSYRQFHQPQHF
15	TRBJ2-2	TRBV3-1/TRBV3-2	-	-	TGTGCCAGCAGCCAAGTTACAGGAAGCACCGGGGAGCTGTTTTTT	CASSQVTGSTGELFF
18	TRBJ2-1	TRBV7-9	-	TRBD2	TGTGCCATCAAATCCCTCGGCGGGAGGGCGGTGAGCTACAATGAGCAGTTCTTC	CAIKSLGGRAVSYNEQFF
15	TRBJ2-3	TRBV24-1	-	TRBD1	TGTGCCACCAGTGATGGACAGGGAAGGGCAGATACGCAGTATTTT	CATSDGQGRADTQYF
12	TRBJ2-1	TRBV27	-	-	TGTGCCAGCAGGAGGTCCTACAATGAGCAGTTCTTC	CASRRSYNEQFF
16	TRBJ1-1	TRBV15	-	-	TGTGCCACCAGCAGAGAGGGACGGACTATGAACACTGAAGCTTTCTTT	CATSREGRTMNTEAFF
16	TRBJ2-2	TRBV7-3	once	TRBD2	TGTGCCAGCAGCTTAGTAGCGGGAATGAACGACGGGGAGCTGTTTTTT	CASSLVAGMNDGELFF
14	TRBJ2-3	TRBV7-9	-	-	TGTGCCAGCAGCTTATATAAGGGCACAGATACGCAGTATTTT	CASSLYKGTDTQYF
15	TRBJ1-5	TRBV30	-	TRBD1	TGTGCCTGGAGTTACATGGACAGGGGAGATCAGCCCCAGCATTTT	CAWSYMDRGDQPQHF
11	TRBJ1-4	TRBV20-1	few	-	TGCAGTGTTAGGGAGAGAGAAAAACTGTTTTTT	CSVREREKLFF
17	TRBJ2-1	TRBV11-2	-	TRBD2	TGTGCCAGCAGCCTCCGACTAGCGGGGAGCTCCTACAATGAGCAGTTCTTC	CASSLRLAGSSYNEQFF